Listed below are T cell receptor beta chains from one sample, sequenced in a study of cytomegalovirus exposure and HLA in healthy donors. Assay used: immunoSEQ multiplex PCR; TCRdb lists only in-frame clones, some missing. The sample lists 150,000 to 200,000 clones, under 85% occurring once. The sample comprised PBMCs. The receptor set was obtained from a male donor in good health and CMV-seronegative. Both conserved end residues are part of each CDR3. The D gene is left open where the match is weak. Clone sizes are given selectively: once, few, many, or a class where the clone is expanded.

>NA|NA|TRBJ1-1|TRBV4-2
TGTGCCAGCAGCCAAGATCAGATCACTGAAGCTTTCTTT
CASSQDQITEAFF
>NA|NA|TRBJ2-5|TRBV2
TGTGCCAGCAGTAACAGGGAGACCCAGTACTTC
CASSNRETQYF
>NA|NA|TRBJ2-3|TRBV9
TGTGCCAGCAGCGCGGGATATACGCAGTATTTT
CASSAGYTQYF
>once|NA|TRBJ1-2|TRBV7-9
TGTGCCAGCAGCCCGTCCAGGGCCCCGGGCTATGGCTACACCTTC
CASSPSRAPGYGYTF
>few|TRBD2|TRBJ2-7|TRBV9
TGTGCCAGCAGCGTAACGGGAGGGCCGGCTGGCGAGCAGTACTTC
CASSVTGGPAGEQYF
>NA|TRBD1|TRBJ1-1|TRBV7-9
TGTTCCAGCAGGCTTCCGGGACAGGGGAGCACTGAAGCTTTCTTT
CSSRLPGQGSTEAFF
>NA|NA|TRBJ1-3|TRBV21-1
TGTGCCAGCAGCAGAGAGGGTGGACAGGTCGCGAGCTCTGGAAACACCATATATTTT
CASSREGGQVASSGNTIYF
>NA|NA|TRBJ2-2|TRBV18
TGTGCCAGCTCACCAGTGACAGGGAACACCGGGGAGCTGTTTTTT
CASSPVTGNTGELFF
>NA|NA|TRBJ1-2|TRBV11-3
TGTGCCAGCAGCCTGGGACAAGTCGGCTACACCTTC
CASSLGQVGYTF
>NA|NA|TRBJ2-7|TRBV7-3
TGTGCCAGCAGCTTAACCCATCCGGGCTACGAGCAGTACTTC
CASSLTHPGYEQYF
>NA|NA|TRBJ2-7|TRBV5-1
TGCGCCAGCAGCTTGACCGGGGATGCCTACGAGCAGTACTTC
CASSLTGDAYEQYF
>NA|TRBD1|TRBJ2-3|TRBV7-8
TGTGCCAGCAGCCATGACAGGGTACCAGATACGCAGTATTTT
CASSHDRVPDTQYF
>NA|TRBD2|TRBJ2-7|TRBV7-2
TGTGCCAGCAGCTCCCAGGTGGGGAGCGGGAGCGGCTACGAGCAGTACTTC
CASSSQVGSGSGYEQYF
>NA|TRBD1|TRBJ2-5|TRBV6-1
TGTGCCTCTAAGGGTGGGACAGTGTTACAAGAGACCCAGTACTTC
CASKGGTVLQETQYF
>NA|TRBD1|TRBJ2-2|TRBV5-1
TGCGCCAGCAGCACCCGGGACAGCGAGCCCCATACCGGGGAGCTGTTTTTT
CASSTRDSEPHTGELFF
>NA|NA|TRBJ2-3|TRBV5-4
TGTGCCAGCAGCCGTTCTAGCACAGATACGCAGTATTTT
CASSRSSTDTQYF
>NA|TRBD1|TRBJ1-6|TRBV14
TGTGCCAGCAGCCAAGCAGGGGGCCATAATTCACCCCTCCACTTT
CASSQAGGHNSPLHF
>NA|TRBD1|TRBJ2-5|TRBV7-9
TGTGCCAGCAGCTTATTAGGGGGCGAGGTATTGGAGACCCAGTACTTC
CASSLLGGEVLETQYF
>NA|TRBD2|TRBJ2-1|TRBV28
TGTGCCAGCGCATTGGCTAGCGGGTCTGATGAGCAGTTCTTC
CASALASGSDEQFF
>NA|NA|TRBJ1-1|TRBV9
TGTGCCAGCAGCCGTAGTGGGGCAGTAGCCGAAGCTTTCTTT
CASSRSGAVAEAFF
>few|NA|TRBJ2-2|TRBV5-4
TGTGCCAGCAGCTTGCTTACCGGGGAGCTGTTTTTT
CASSLLTGELFF
>NA|NA|TRBJ2-6|TRBV5-1
TGCGCCAGCAGCGCTCGCGGGGGCTTGAGCTCTGGGGCCAACGTCCTGACTTTC
CASSARGGLSSGANVLTF
>NA|TRBD1|TRBJ2-5|TRBV7-9
TGTTCCAGCAGCTTGCCCAAATCTGAACCGGGACAGGGGGACCAGTACTTC
CSSSLPKSEPGQGDQYF
>NA|TRBD2|TRBJ2-1|TRBV7-9
TGTTCCAGCAGCTTAGCGGGAGGTAGGTCCTACAATGAGCAGTTCTTC
CSSSLAGGRSYNEQFF
>few|TRBD1|TRBJ1-5|TRBV6-6
TGTGCCAGCAAAGAGACAGGGAATCAGCCCCAGCATTTT
CASKETGNQPQHF
>NA|NA|TRBJ1-3|TRBV5-1
TGCGCCAGCAAAGCGGCCGGCTCTGGAAACACCATATATTTT
CASKAAGSGNTIYF
>NA|TRBD1|TRBJ2-7|TRBV6-5
TGTGCCAGCAGCCTACAGGGGCCGCCTGACGAGCAGTACTTC
CASSLQGPPDEQYF
>NA|NA|TRBJ1-1|TRBV27
TGTGCCAGCAGTTTATCCCCCCGAGGGAACACTGAAGCTTTCTTT
CASSLSPRGNTEAFF
>NA|TRBD1|TRBJ1-2|TRBV28
TGTGCCAGCAGATCCCCCGGGACAGGGGACGGCTATGGCTACACCTTC
CASRSPGTGDGYGYTF
>once|TRBD1|TRBJ1-1|TRBV5-1
TGCGCCAGCAGCTTCCAGGGGGCGGGAACTGAAGCTTTCTTT
CASSFQGAGTEAFF
>once|NA|TRBJ2-5|TRBV11-2
TGTGCCAGCAGACAGTTAGAGACCCAGTACTTC
CASRQLETQYF
>NA|NA|TRBJ2-5|TRBV25-1
TGTGCCAGCGGTGGAGGGATGAAGACCCAGTACTTC
CASGGGMKTQYF
>NA|NA|TRBJ1-6|TRBV30
TGTGCCTGGGGGGCCGGTGGCCTCCCTTCACCCCTCCACTTT
CAWGAGGLPSPLHF
>NA|NA|TRBJ1-3|TRBV4-2
TGTGCCAGCAGCCCCTCGGGAAACACCATATATTTT
CASSPSGNTIYF
>few|NA|TRBJ2-2|TRBV7-8
TGTGCCAGCAGCCCTGGCTCAGGGCAGGGGAACACCGGGGAGCTGTTTTTT
CASSPGSGQGNTGELFF
>NA|TRBD1|TRBJ1-5|TRBV6-5
TGTGCCAGCAGTCACCGACAGGGAGCAGGTGTATTATACTTT
CASSHRQGAGVLYF
>NA|TRBD2|TRBJ2-3|TRBV27
TGTGCCAGCAGTTTCCGAGCTAGCGGGAGGGGGGATACGCAGTATTTT
CASSFRASGRGDTQYF
>NA|TRBD2|TRBJ2-3|TRBV30
TGTGCCGTAGCGGGGGGGCCCTCCACAGATACGCAGTATTTT
CAVAGGPSTDTQYF
>NA|NA|TRBJ2-2|TRBV19
TGTGCCAGTAGTCGCGCCGATCAATACACCGGGGAGCTGTTTTTT
CASSRADQYTGELFF
>few|NA|TRBJ2-1|TRBV9
TGTGCCAGCAGCGTAGGAGGGGGCAATGAGCAGTTCTTC
CASSVGGGNEQFF
>once|NA|TRBJ1-2|TRBV6-1
TGTGCCAGCCTACTTGGGGCAGGGGCCAACTATGGCTACACCTTC
CASLLGAGANYGYTF
>NA|TRBD1|TRBJ1-2|TRBV5-1
TGCGCCAGCAGTTTAACAGGGGGCGTTAGATCCAGCTATGGCTACACCTTC
CASSLTGGVRSSYGYTF
>NA|NA|TRBJ1-6|TRBV18
TGTGCCAGCTCACCAGCGGGGGCGCCGGGAACACCCCTCCACTTT
CASSPAGAPGTPLHF
>NA|TRBD2|TRBJ2-1|TRBV5-1
TGCGCCAGCAGCTTTCGTAGCGGGAGCTCCTACAATGAGCAGTTCTTC
CASSFRSGSSYNEQFF
>NA|NA|TRBJ1-3|TRBV5-6
TGTGCCACCGGGGGGACCAACTCTGGAAACACCATATATTTT
CATGGTNSGNTIYF
>NA|TRBD1|TRBJ1-6|TRBV5-4
TGTGCCAGCAGCGCTGTCGGGACAGATAATTCACCCCTCCACTTT
CASSAVGTDNSPLHF
>few|TRBD2|TRBJ2-1|TRBV11-2
TGTGCCAGCAGCTTAGGTTCTAGCGGGACGATGTTCTTC
CASSLGSSGTMFF
>few|NA|TRBJ2-3|TRBV27
TGTGCCAGCAGTCCCCAGGTTAGCGGCCTTAGCACAGATACGCAGTATTTT
CASSPQVSGLSTDTQYF
>NA|NA|TRBJ2-4|TRBV2
TGTGCCCGGCCGGGGGCTAGCGGTTACCTAGCCAAAAACATTCAGTACTTC
CARPGASGYLAKNIQYF
>few|NA|TRBJ1-2|TRBV18
TGTGCCAGCTCACCACCAGCCGGGAACTATGGCTACACCTTC
CASSPPAGNYGYTF
>NA|TRBD2|TRBJ2-1|TRBV6-5
TGTGCCAGCAGTCCTGGGACTAGCAATGAGCAGTTCTTC
CASSPGTSNEQFF
>NA|NA|TRBJ1-5|TRBV6-5
TGTGCCAGCAGTTACATCCGGGGGTATCAGCCCCAGCATTTT
CASSYIRGYQPQHF
>few|TRBD1|TRBJ1-1|TRBV28
TGTGCCAGCAGTACAGGGGGCCACACTGAAGCTTTCTTT
CASSTGGHTEAFF
>NA|NA|TRBJ2-3|TRBV7-9
TGTGCCGGGGGGACAGATCCCACAGATACGCAGTATTTT
CAGGTDPTDTQYF
>NA|TRBD2|TRBJ2-1|TRBV30
TGTGCCGTAGGATCAGGCGGGAGTTTTAATGAGCAGTTCTTC
CAVGSGGSFNEQFF
>NA|TRBD1|TRBJ2-7|TRBV10-1
TGCGCCAGCAGTGAACAGGGGATCTACGAGCAGTACTTC
CASSEQGIYEQYF
>few|TRBD1|TRBJ2-7|TRBV6-1
TGTGCCAGCAGTTGGGACAGGGCCGGAGGGTCCGAGCAGTACTTC
CASSWDRAGGSEQYF
>few|NA|TRBJ2-7|TRBV28
TGTGCCAGCAGTCCGGCCTACGAGCAGTACTTC
CASSPAYEQYF
>NA|NA|TRBJ1-3|TRBV5-4
TGTGCCAGCAGCTCGGGAGCCAGAAACACCATATATTTT
CASSSGARNTIYF